The present entry profiles one TCR beta chain with its context. Its antigen has not been determined. Within one base of it there is no much larger clone, and no base qualities were kept. The immunoSEQ Assay, a bias-controlled multiplex PCR, was used to amplify TCRbeta CDR3 regions from genomic DNA. Per the source publication's procedure: The number of nucleated cells in each sample was estimated from the amplification of reference gene primers within the assay. To quantify the absolute abundance of each unique TCRbeta CDR3 rearrangement, sequence reads were collapsed and filtered. For each sample, productive Simpson clonality was calculated as the square root of Simpson's diversity index across productive rearrangements. Held by TCRdb, this immuneACCESS table contains in-frame sequences only and omits some clones. Under half of the omission traces to an unresolved V gene where checked; the cause of the rest is unknown. D and trimming were read from the DNA, whereas the V and J calls and clone size are those reported in that table. Within this sample are more than 200,000 clones, with 88% of them counted one time only. The ten largest clonotypes hold about 6.7% of the sample.

The sample originates from a study of blood T cell repertoires in COVID-19 (dated by TCRdb to the early 2020s). With respect to the entire study: Samples covering the acute and convalescent phases of COVID-19 were provided by collaborators in the United States, Italy and Spain. The sample metadata nearly always contained a de-identified subject ID, COVID-19 status, age in years and sex. The samples were drawn from the first 160 participants of the ongoing ImmuneRACE study and from 1,200 or so subjects provided by 6 global collaborators. The repertoires were released in a freely available public database intended as a resource for research on the immune response to SARS-CoV-2. The material from the prospective study consisted of cDNA or gDNA derived from T cells, B-cell-depleted T cells, or PBMCs. The dataset comprised deeply sampled blood TCRbeta repertoires from subjects exposed to, actively infected with, or recovered from COVID-19. HLA class I and class II types, where available, came from metadata supplied by the sample provider rather than from assay-based typing.

One collaborating source in Seattle enrolled patients during active infection and followed them longitudinally through the course of disease. Whole blood was collected in K2EDTA tubes by collaborating institutions according to the institutions' own protocols. For TCRbeta analysis, collaborators shipped samples as frozen whole blood, isolated PBMCs, or DNA extracted from either of those sample types. Results and caveats for the whole study, not just this receptor: The amount of clinical and demographic metadata varied by source and participant and was provided uncurated.

Sequenced material: peripheral blood. This TCR was sampled from a woman younger than 45 with COVID-19, enrolled during active disease.

The CDR3 region: CASSDYLGKTYEQYF. The nucleotide sequence reads as follows: TGTGCCAGCAGTGACTATTTGGGCAAGACCTACGAGCAGTACTTC. The chain was built from TRBV6-4 and TRBJ2-7; confidence is insufficient to name the D gene. CDR1 MRHNA and CDR2 SNTAGT are derived from the germline V gene. From the cysteine up to the phenylalanine, the CDR3 has a length of 15 residues. Solely the CDR3 DNA is kept, with 45 bases framed from the first base. Relative to germline, V is 1 base shorter and J is 2 bases shorter, with 12 bases between their ends.